The clone carrying this TCR beta chain has ten or more counts. V gave up 3 bases and J gave up 2 bases; unmatched junction bases: 1. The CDR3 contains 14 residues. Using unique molecular identifiers, the investigators prepared the TCRbeta library. Each CDR3 protein gets one entry after TCRdb re-called the PCR reads with MiXCR. The sample holds 490,000 or so distinct CDR3 sequences, approximately 13% seen once. This specimen comes from a study of T-cell reconstitution after alpha-beta-depleted transplantation in children. The chain recombines TRBV12-3 or TRBV12-4 with TRBJ2-7; 10 positions match TRBD2. The sample consisted of PBMCs from the stem cell graft donor, taken from the stem cell graft. The sequence was collected from a human donor who donated a stem cell graft to a child with combined immunodeficiency. In DNA, the CDR3 is TGTGCCAGCAGTTTGACTAGCGGGCCCTACGAGCAGTACTTC. Residues: CASSLTSGPYEQYF.